The entry that follows covers one TCR beta chain sequence. Its specificity is unknown. As for time point: baseline pretreatment blood. Documented treatment: 15 Gy SBRT to primary tumor, nephrectomy 4 weeks later. Radiation-treated patients gave blood at baseline, week 2 and week 4. The CDR3 spans 15 residues. Looked up from germline, CDR1 is SGHTA and CDR2 is FQGNSA. The germline V and J ends were trimmed by 5 bases and 5 bases, with 15 bases remaining between them. The data were obtained in a study of radiation and T cells in renal cell carcinoma. In the study overall: Nephrectomy followed 15 Gy stereotactic body radiation by 4 weeks. Findings and caveats of the study: Top tumor clonotypes rose in blood 2 weeks post-radiation, then contracted.

The repertoire was sequenced with immunoSEQ multiplex PCR; TCRdb's copy has only in-frame clones and lacks some. Seen here are 150,000 or so clones, about 88% observed once, and the top ten hold 4.1%. This sequence originates from a woman aged 65 to 85 with renal cell carcinoma. V gene TRBV7-2 combines with J gene TRBJ1-4; unclear D gene. The specimen was blood, collected from a patient whose treatment included radiotherapy and nephrectomy. This CDR3 reads CASSRQTGSNEKLFF. The CDR3 DNA follows: TGTGCCAGCAGCCGCCAGACGGGCTCGAATGAAAAACTGTTTTTT.